This T cell receptor (beta chain) was identified in a study of read filtering for tumor transcriptome and immune sequencing. For the study at large: Among patients, approximately 16 were male and 14 female, aged roughly 45 to 80 (mean about 70). Whole-study findings and limits: IR-seq captured clonotypes deeper and more reliably than RNA-seq. IR-seq and RNA-seq agreed better without single-read clonotypes. About 81.9% of IR-seq clonotypes had one read, totaling approximately 3.5% of reads; RNA-seq: about 74% and 41%.

The germline V gene encodes CDR1 DFQATT and CDR2 SNEGSKA (reference sequence). V lost 5 bases to trimming and J lost 4 bases; unmatched junction nucleotides: 4. The CDR3 length is 14 residues. From roughly 390 ng of RNA, a library with molecular barcoded alpha/delta and beta/gamma adaptors was made. TCRdb independently ran MiXCR on the reads; one entry per CDR3 protein. Among 100,000 to 150,000 distinct CDR3 sequences listed, roughly 13% were seen once. In its sample, this clonotype was seen many times. Its antigen is unknown. The receptor was isolated from a donor aged 40 or older with multiple myeloma. The material sequenced was a population of CD138-negative cells sorted from bone marrow. The V gene is TRBV20-1, the J gene TRBJ2-1; 11 bases line up with TRBD2. CDR3 residues: CSAYTSGSYNEQFF. The DNA for the CDR3 is TGCAGTGCTTATACTAGCGGGAGTTACAATGAGCAGTTCTTC.